Sequencing of this T cell receptor beta chain was carried out in a study of blood T cell repertoires in COVID-19. On the study more broadly: Acute and convalescent COVID-19 specimens originated in the United States, Italy and Spain. PBMCs, B-cell-depleted T cells, or T cells were the source of the cDNA or gDNA that made up the material.

Those enrolled, adults aged about 18 to 89 years, came from about two dozen US areas. TCRdb's table, derived via immunoSEQ multiplex PCR, lists solely in-frame clones and lacks some. The sample lists 200,000 or so clones, roughly 88% occurring once. The germline gives CDR1 SGHRS, CDR2 YFSETQ. CDR3 length equals 15 residues. With V trimmed by 2 bases and J by 5 bases, 5 bases remained unmatched. V usage is TRBV5-1 and J usage is TRBJ2-7, with 12 positions matching TRBD1. Sequenced material: PBMCs or T cells enriched from blood (not recorded which). This receptor was identified in a woman between 40 and 50 years old with acute COVID-19. The CDR3 bases are TGCGCCAGCAGCTTTCGGGACAGGGGGCAAGACGAGCAGTACTTC. Translated: CASSFRDRGQDEQYF. The variable domain in full, completed from reference TRBV5-1 and TRBJ2-7, reads KAGVTQTPRYLIKTRGQQVTLSCSPISGHRSVSWYQQTPGQGLQFLFEYFSETQRNKGNFPGRFSGRQFSNSRSEMNVSTLELGDSALYLCASSFRDRGQDEQYFGPGTRLTVT.